This passage covers 2 T cell receptor beta chains from one sample sequenced in a study of Tregs in tolerant kidney transplant recipients (dated 2019 in TCRdb). Libraries were prepared through the immunoSEQ multiplex PCR assay. TCRdb provides this immuneACCESS table in a form limited to in-frame rearrangements. Some clones are lacking; in checked studies, under half of them reflect an unresolved V gene, and why the rest are absent is not known. Across this sample there are around 63,000 clones, with approximately 83% seen only once. The ten largest make up under 2.5% of the sample. The time point label corresponds to: blood sample drawn before combined kidney and bone marrow transplant. Sequencing used Tregs from blood, obtained before the transplant. Receptors originate from a human donor who received a combined kidney and bone marrow transplant.

V usage is TRBV28 and J usage is TRBJ2-1; 10 positions agree with TRBD2. With V trimmed by 6 bases and J by 1 base, 0 bases remained unmatched. Looked up from germline, CDR1 is MDHEN and CDR2 is SYDVKM. The CDR3 contains 14 residues. The CDR3 spells CASRAGGSYNEQFF. CDR3 nucleotide sequence: TGTGCCAGCAGAGCGGGAGGGTCCTACAATGAGCAGTTCTTC.

This chain joins TRBV6-5 and TRBJ2-5, with TRBD1 identical over 7 bases. V was clipped by 5 bases and J by 7 bases; unmatched bases: 13. The germline V gene has CDR1 MNHEY and CDR2 SVGAGI. The CDR3 covers 15 residues. CDR3 nucleotides: TGTGCCAGCAGTCACCCAAGACAGGGCTCGGGGACCCAGTACTTC. Amino acids: CASSHPRQGSGTQYF.